This T cell receptor (beta chain) was profiled in a study of CD8+ T cells in alopecia areata. Overall study: Among treated patients, oral tofacitinib was administered at 5 to 10 mg twice daily. Affected scalp percentage set treated patients' severity scores. Study results and caveats: Tofacitinib significantly reduced both scalp clonality and expanded CD8+ clones among the top 100. The presence of one nonresponder keeps the tie between baseline CD8+ expansion and response uncertain.

The germline V gene encodes CDR1 SQVTM and CDR2 ANQGSEA. The CDR3 runs 9 residues. V lost 6 bases, J lost 12 bases, and 11 bases lay in between. Treatment denoted: oral pan-JAK inhibitor, 5-10 mg twice daily. The sequencing template was cDNA reverse transcribed from extracted RNA. Sequencing used immunoSEQ multiplex PCR; TCRdb keeps in-frame clones, though not all of them. The table records under 200,000 clones, around 60% of them present only once. A word on this clone: No antigen is known for it.

The sample was CD4+ T cells sorted from blood, taken at week 24, from a patient treated with tofacitinib. The chain combines TRBV29-1 with TRBJ1-1; a possible D gene is TRBD1 (5 bases). This sequence originates from a human donor with alopecia areata. The CDR3 DNA is TGCAGCGTCCCAGGGAAACCTTTCTTT. This encodes CSVPGKPFF. Full variable domain (remainder filled in from reference TRBV29-1 and TRBJ1-1): SAVISQKPSRDICQRGTSLTIQCQVDSQVTMMFWYRQQPGQSLTLIATANQGSEATYESGFVIDKFPISRPNLTFSTLTVSNMSPEDSSIYLCSVPGKPFFGQGTRLTVV.